The sequence of this T cell receptor (beta chain) was determined in a study of molecular identifiers for immune sequencing clone quantification listed by TCRdb under 2018. Context from the whole study: For a replicate experiment, the RNA from either about 20,000 or 100,000 naive CD8 T cells was divided into five aliquots, and four of those aliquots went on to sequencing. The study was a methods study using CD8 T cells to benchmark molecular-identifier clustering-based TCR repertoire sequencing (MIDCIRS) and TCR RNA copy counting. General conclusions and limits of the study: Even against a background of some 1 million naive CD8 T cells, spiked-in Jurkat TCR RNA amounting to a single cell's worth was reported to be detectable. When barcode sub-clustering was omitted, TCR diversity was inflated by chimeric consensus sequences, with chimeras reaching as high as 47%. Identical TCR molecules sharing a barcode could cause highly expanded clone sizes to be underestimated. Spiked-in Jurkat TCR RNA (approximately 10 copies' worth), which is not part of the donor repertoire, was contained in the naive libraries. Modeling gave about three recovered TCR RNA copies per cell versus around 10 by digital PCR, implying about 30% capture efficiency. In CMV-specific effector cells, over 99% of molecules were held by clones above 20 RNA copies, whereas under 1% of molecules were held by such clones in naive cells.

From the cysteine up to the phenylalanine, the CDR3 has a length of 17 residues. Here the CDR3 DNA is all that survives: 51 bases in frame from base 1. CDR1 and CDR2 are read off the germline V gene (reference sequence) as DFQATT and SNEGSKA. Library preparation used PCR. TCRdb shows the sequencer as Illumina HiSeq 4000. Preparation of bulk TCR libraries followed a previously described approach, with the TCR primers listed in Table S5. Purification of total RNA was performed with the Qiagen AllPrep DNA/RNA kit. Before analysis, reads from multiple sequencing runs of one library were combined. As for the original processing: Reads were retained only if an exact TCR constant sequence was present, and the retained reads were trimmed to 150 nt and grouped according to their 12-nt molecular barcodes. Within each barcode group, reads were sub-clustered at a 15% Levenshtein threshold, and quality-weighted consensus sequences were built per RNA molecule. Non-functional sequences were removed, as were lower-count sequences one edit away from another. Based on fitting two negative binomial distributions, any barcode sub-cluster with under 20% of the maximum read count was discarded. TCRdb cleaned the public reads at Q25 with fastp, built clones with MiXCR and kept in-frame beta chains. Each CDR3 protein appears once, grouped with its most common genes and DNA. These V and J calls originate from TCRdb's pipeline instead of the authors' own analysis. The sample table lists about half a million distinct CDR3 sequences, over 20% of them with a count of one. The ten largest account for around 0.84% of the sample.

On this clonotype itself: The antigen it binds to is not known. A much larger clone is a single base away; this may be a read error.

Libraries of naive CD8 T cells were built from anywhere between about 19,000 and 1,100,000 sorted cells, with 10%, 30% or 50% of the purified RNA used. Naive CD8 T cells, defined as CD8+CD4-CCR7+CD45RA+, were FACS-sorted into RLT Plus buffer on a BD FACSAria II. Roughly 10 TCR copies' worth of Jurkat RNA were spiked into roughly 19,000-1,000,000 naive CD8 T cell samples to test detection sensitivity. Enrichment of CD8 T cells was performed with RosetteSep CD8+ T Cell Enrichment Cocktail and Ficoll-Paque, after which ACK red cell lysis was carried out. The sample was naive CD8+ T cells from blood, with Jurkat cell RNA spiked in. Per the publication, the cell subset or site label means: FACS-sorted CD8+CD4-CCR7+CD45RA+ naive T cells. The chain employs TRBV20-1 and TRBJ2-3, with 7 bases aligning to TRBD2. This TCR came from a human donor in good health. Some libraries in this study had Jurkat cell RNA spiked in. The sequence in DNA is TGCAGTGCTAGAGATTCTGTACTAGCGCCCAGCACAGATACGCAGTGTTTT. It codes for CSARDSVLAPSTDTQCF.